This TCR beta chain came from a study of cytotoxic CD8 clonotypes in ibrutinib-treated CLL. The CDR3 runs to 11 residues. Germline V gene data show CDR1 as DFQATT and CDR2 as SNEGSKA (reference sequence). Data came from immunoSEQ multiplex PCR; TCRdb stores just in-frame clones and leaves some out. The sample includes more than 300,000 clones, 80% of them seen just once. The receptor was isolated from a human donor with chronic lymphocytic leukemia. The gene calls are TRBV20-1 and TRBJ1-5, with a tentative D call TRBD1 (6 bases). Here the sequenced sample was PBMCs, taken before ibrutinib treatment. This chain's CDR3 is CAQGRPQPQHF. For the CDR3, the DNA is TGCGCCCAGGGGAGGCCTCAGCCCCAGCATTTT.